This entry lists 26 T cell receptor beta chains sequenced from one sample in a study of response to subunit inactivated influenza vaccine (dated by TCRdb to 2017 to 2018). The library was generated by RT-PCR. The instrument given in TCRdb is Illumina HiSeq 2500. The public reads were quality trimmed at Q25 with fastp and then assembled into clones with MiXCR by TCRdb, keeping productive beta chains. Under each unique CDR3 protein, matching rows form one entry showing the most common genes and DNA. This sample has hundreds of thousands of distinct CDR3 sequences in its table, and roughly 25% of those were observed once. The top ten clones comprise 1.5% to 2% of the sample. The starting material was CD4+ T cells sorted from PBMCs, obtained 4 to 6 days after vaccination. These receptors originate from a man aged 50 to 60 who received an inactivated influenza vaccine. Donor details come from another sample of the same person, matched by shared clones.

A few counts support this clonotype. The V call is TRBV12-3 or TRBV12-4, the J call TRBJ1-3, with 8 bases identical to TRBD1. The CDR3 spans 15 residues. J gave up 4 bases and V 2 bases, and 4 bases lay outside the gene matches. This CDR3 reads CASSLSGGAGNTIYF. CDR3 DNA: TGTGCCAGCAGTTTATCAGGGGGCGCGGGAAACACCATATATTTT.

The genes are TRBV5-4 and TRBJ2-7, with 7 bases that match TRBD2. The CDR3 is made up of 16 amino acids. The germline CDR1 and CDR2 sequences are SGHNT and YYREEE (reference sequence). With 1 base clipped from V and 4 bases from J, the junction kept 11 bases outside the gene matches. The CDR3 coding sequence is TGTGCCAGCAGCTTGTACACTAGCGATCGAAAATACGAGCAGTACTTC. As protein: CASSLYTSDRKYEQYF.

This rearrangement joins TRBV20-1 to TRBJ1-4; perhaps TRBD1 as D (6 bases). Germline CDR1 is DFQATT and CDR2 is SNEGSKA (reference sequence). The CDR3 runs 15 residues. Trimming left V 5 bases short and J 11 bases short, with 24 bases between. The CDR3 DNA reads as TGCAGTGCTCTCGTGACAGGCGCCGGGAGGGGGAAACTGTTTTTT. Amino acids: CSALVTGAGRGKLFF.

The rearrangement joins TRBV5-5 to TRBJ2-5; 11 nucleotides match TRBD2. Germline loops: CDR1 SGHKS, CDR2 YYEKEE (reference sequence). Unmatched junction bases numbered 4, after V lost 4 bases and J lost 5 bases. This CDR3 is built from 14 residues. The CDR3: CASSPSGGFETQYF. For the CDR3, the DNA is TGTGCCAGCAGCCCTAGCGGGGGGTTCGAGACCCAGTACTTC.

The rearrangement uses TRBV10-3 and TRBJ2-7; 10 bases align to TRBD2. With 10 bases clipped from V and 1 base from J, the junction kept 7 bases outside the gene matches. CDR1 and CDR2 from the germline V gene are ENHRY and SYGVKD. CDR3 length: 14 amino acids. The CDR3 coding sequence is TGTGCCACCACCGGGACTAGCGTTTCCTACGAGCAGTACTTC. Its translation is CATTGTSVSYEQYF.

There are a few counts of this clonotype. This chain connects TRBV5-1 to TRBJ2-7, with D uncertain. The V and J ends lost 2 bases and 0 bases respectively, with 12 bases between them. CDR3 size: 15 residues. Germline V gene lookup returns CDR1 SGHRS and CDR2 YFSETQ. This CDR3 reads CASSFGPTGSYEQYF. The CDR3 nucleotides read TGCGCCAGCAGCTTCGGGCCCACCGGCTCCTACGAGCAGTACTTC.

Turning to this clonotype: With a much larger clone just one base away, this may be a read error. This sequence joins TRBV10-2 and TRBJ2-3, with 10 bases that match TRBD1. The germline V gene encodes CDR1 WSHSY and CDR2 SAAADI. CDR3 size: 13 residues. V gave up 5 bases and J gave up 5 bases; unmatched junction bases: 1. CDR3 region: CASSRDRGDTQYF. CDR3 DNA sequence: TGCGCCAGCAGTAGGGACAGGGGAGATACGCAGTATTTT.

The genes are TRBV6-5 and TRBJ2-1, with 12 bases fitting TRBD2. Germline V gives CDR1 MNHEY, CDR2 SVGAGI. V trimming: 4 bases; J trimming: 9 bases; junction bases outside the gene matches: 4. The CDR3 runs 14 residues. The CDR3 sequence: CASSSSGGAIEQFF. The CDR3 DNA is TGTGCCAGCAGTTCTAGCGGGGGGGCGATTGAGCAGTTCTTC.

The chain has TRBV6-2 or TRBV6-3 and TRBJ2-3; TRBD2 matches 9 bases. CDR1 is MNHEY and CDR2 is SVGEGT in the germline V gene. The trim removed 7 bases at V and 0 bases at J, leaving 8 bases unmatched. This CDR3 comprises 16 residues. CDR3 DNA sequence: TGTGCCAGCACCGTGTATAGCGGGGGTAGCACAGATACGCAGTATTTT. Translation: CASTVYSGGSTDTQYF.

The chain couples TRBV20-1 to TRBJ1-6, with D possibly TRBD1 on 5 matching bases. With 6 bases removed from V and 6 bases from J, the gap between germline ends came to 12 bases. The CDR3 is 13 residues long. Per the germline V gene, CDR1 is DFQATT and CDR2 is SNEGSKA (reference sequence). The CDR3 nucleotides are TGCAGTGCCCAGAGGGGCAGTAATTCACCCCTCCACTTT. Protein product: CSAQRGSNSPLHF.

This clonotype has just a few counts. The V and J genes are TRBV28 and TRBJ2-1; D is possibly TRBD1 (6 bases). The CDR3 is made up of 12 amino acids. Trimming stripped 10 bases from V and 4 bases from J, with 11 bases between. Germline CDR1 and CDR2: MDHEN and SYDVKM. CDR3 sequence reads: CATDDRYNEQFF. The CDR3 DNA sequence: TGTGCCACCGACGACAGGTACAATGAGCAGTTCTTC.

This clonotype was observed a few times. The chain recombines TRBV24-1 with TRBJ1-5; no clear D. The CDR3 has 12 residues. The germline V and J ends were trimmed by 4 bases and 5 bases, with 5 bases remaining between them. The V gene's germline CDR1 is KGHDR and CDR2 SFDVKD. CDR3: CATSDADQPQHF. The CDR3, as DNA: TGTGCCACCAGTGACGCCGATCAGCCCCAGCATTTT.

This rearrangement joins TRBV5-1 to TRBJ2-1; 7 bases fit TRBD1. The CDR3 has 16 residues. Germline values: CDR1 SGHRS, CDR2 YFSETQ. With V trimmed by 0 bases and J by 7 bases, 10 bases remained unmatched. DNA of the CDR3: TGCGCCAGCAGCTTGGACAGGGGTGGGTCCTGGAATGAGCAGTTCTTC. This encodes CASSLDRGGSWNEQFF.

The V call is TRBV12-3 or TRBV12-4, the J call TRBJ2-1; TRBD2 agrees at 9 bases. The junction had 6 bases not matched to a gene; V was cut back by 2 bases and J by 7 bases. CDR3 length: 15 residues. DNA for the CDR3: TGTGCCAGCAGTTTATTTAGCGGGGGCCGAAATGAGCAGTTCTTC. This codes for CASSLFSGGRNEQFF.

This chain links TRBV7-6 with TRBJ2-7, with a weak D call TRBD2 (7 bases). Trimming took 5 bases from V and 6 from J, leaving 17 bases between them. CDR1 is SGHVS, CDR2 FNYEAQ, per germline. The CDR3 is 14 amino acids. In DNA form, the CDR3 reads TGTGCCAGCAGCCCACAACAGGGAGGGGGCGAGCAGTACTTC. Protein product: CASSPQQGGGEQYF.

The rearrangement links TRBV10-3 to TRBJ2-1; 9 bases are shared with TRBD2. The germline V gene encodes CDR1 ENHRY and CDR2 SYGVKD. CDR3 size: 15 residues. V shed 4 bases, J shed 4 bases, and the junction held 5 bases outside the gene matches. CDR3 region: CAISGLREGYNEQFF. The CDR3 DNA reads TGTGCCATCAGTGGTCTGCGGGAGGGGTACAATGAGCAGTTCTTC.

The V gene is TRBV6-2 or TRBV6-3, the J gene TRBJ1-5; no reliable D call. Germline loops: CDR1 MNHEY, CDR2 SVGEGT. Trimming took off 7 bases at V and 4 bases at J, with 17 bases between the two ends. CDR3 length: 15 amino acids. The CDR3 region has the DNA TGTGCCAGCATGAGCTGGCAGGCTATGAATCAGCCCCAGCATTTT. Translated: CASMSWQAMNQPQHF.

V gene TRBV2 combines with J gene TRBJ2-1; 10 bases line up with TRBD2. This CDR3 is 14 amino acids long. The germline V gene has CDR1 SNHLY and CDR2 FYNNEI. After removal of 2 bases from V and 9 bases from J, the junction contained 4 bases not matched to a gene. The CDR3 nucleotides read TGTGCCAGCAGTGAACGTCCTAGCGGGAGTGAGCAGTTCTTC. The encoded protein is CASSERPSGSEQFF.

This clonotype was detected a few times. The chain has TRBV20-1 and TRBJ2-5; D possibly uses TRBD1 or TRBD2 (5 bases each). Germline V gives CDR1 DFQATT, CDR2 SNEGSKA (reference sequence). Trimming took 6 bases from V and 9 from J, leaving 17 bases between them. The CDR3 has 12 amino acids. The CDR3: CSAVKDTGAQYF. CDR3 nucleotide sequence: TGCAGTGCAGTAAAGGACACCGGGGCCCAGTACTTC.

The rearrangement joins TRBV10-3 to TRBJ1-4, with a possible D match to TRBD1 (5 bases). This CDR3 spans 16 amino acids. Per germline, CDR1 ENHRY and CDR2 SYGVKD. V was shortened by 0 bases and J by 4 bases, with 12 bases between the two germline ends. CDR3 coding DNA: TGTGCCATCAGTGAGTCGGGGTCGGGGCGTAATGAAAAACTGTTTTTT. Its translation is CAISESGSGRNEKLFF.

This clonotype appeared a few times. In nucleotides, the CDR3 is TGCGCCAGCAGCTTATCCGGGCCCCAAGTGGGGGGCTACACCTTC. This codes for CASSLSGPQVGGYTF. The J gene is TRBJ1-2, the V gene TRBV5-1, with D unclear. Trimming stripped 2 bases from V and 8 bases from J, with 19 bases between. The CDR3 consists of 15 residues. Germline values: CDR1 SGHRS, CDR2 YFSETQ.

This clonotype was detected a few times. V is TRBV4-3 and J is TRBJ2-6, with D uncertain. Germline V gene sequence: CDR1 LGHNA, CDR2 YSLEER. This CDR3 is built from 17 residues. The V and J ends lost 0 bases and 0 bases respectively, with 9 bases between them. The CDR3 DNA is TGCGCCAGCAGCCAAGATATCCTTGCCTCTGGGGCCAACGTCCTGACTTTC. This gives the protein CASSQDILASGANVLTF.

A few counts support this clonotype. The gene calls are TRBV5-1 and TRBJ2-2; D unclear. The CDR3 contains 18 residues. Germline V gene sequence: CDR1 SGHRS, CDR2 YFSETQ. V lost 0 bases and J 1 base, leaving 16 bases between the germline ends. The CDR3 region has the DNA TGCGCCAGCAGCTTGGGTTTAACCAATACACGGAACACCGGGGAGCTGTTTTTT. Encoded protein: CASSLGLTNTRNTGELFF.

This clonotype was observed a few times. The chain uses TRBV20-1 and TRBJ2-5; D assignment may be TRBD1 or TRBD2 (5 bases each). V was shortened by 4 bases and J by 3 bases, with 9 bases between the two germline ends. Germline V lookup: CDR1 DFQATT, CDR2 SNEGSKA (reference sequence). This CDR3 is built from 12 residues. The CDR3 DNA sequence: TGCAGTGCTATAAGGGGAGAAGAGACCCAGTACTTC. Its protein is CSAIRGEETQYF.

This clonotype was seen repeatedly, ten times or more. The rearrangement uses TRBV12-3 or TRBV12-4 and TRBJ1-5; TRBD1 is a possible D gene (5 bases). V was shortened by 2 bases and J by 3 bases, with 11 bases between the two germline ends. The CDR3 extends over 15 amino acids. The CDR3 region has the DNA TGTGCCAGCAGTTTATTGGCAGGGACCAATCAGCCCCAGCATTTT. Translated, it gives CASSLLAGTNQPQHF.

The genes are TRBV20-1 and TRBJ2-1; possibly TRBD2 for D (5 bases). CDR3 length equals 14 residues. Trimming pared 1 base from V and 4 bases from J, leaving 11 bases between. From germline, CDR1 is DFQATT and CDR2 SNEGSKA (reference sequence). The CDR3 loop is CSARGARGYNEQFF. In nucleotides, the CDR3 is TGCAGTGCTAGAGGGGCTCGCGGGTACAATGAGCAGTTCTTC.